Each of the 29 T cell receptor beta chains below was sequenced from the same sample in a study of T-cell memory formation after mild COVID-19. One entry per CDR3 protein, called by TCRdb with MiXCR from the 5' RACE reads. The table lists roughly 450,000 distinct CDR3 sequences, about 20% of them singletons. The sequencing sample was made of PBMCs or a T cell subset sorted from them (not recorded which). These TCRs come from an adult woman who had mild COVID-19 (a few samples of this study predate the infection). Cell type and time point are not known.

The count of this clonotype is one. The J gene is TRBJ1-6, the V gene TRBV5-5, with D unresolved. Trimming removed 0 bases at V and 9 bases at J, with 10 bases between. Germline V gives CDR1 SGHKS, CDR2 YYEKEE (reference sequence). This CDR3 is built from 14 residues. CDR3 in amino acids: CASSLAEGGSPLHF. The CDR3 DNA reads TGTGCCAGCAGCTTGGCAGAGGGCGGTTCACCCCTCCACTTT.

This chain connects TRBV5-5 to TRBJ2-5, with D perhaps assigned TRBD1 or TRBD2 (8 bases each). The ends were cut back, 3 bases at V and 2 bases at J, with 17 bases in the middle. CDR3 length: 16 amino acids. Germline V CDR1 and CDR2: SGHKS, YYEKEE (reference sequence). CDR3 sequence reads: CASSYGQGLGQETQYF. CDR3 coding DNA: TGTGCCAGCAGCTACGGACAGGGACTAGGGCAAGAGACCCAGTACTTC.

This sequence joins TRBV20-1 and TRBJ1-1; a weak D match, TRBD1 (6 bases). V lost 5 bases, J lost 0 bases, and 16 bases lay in between. The CDR3 is 15 amino acids. The V gene's germline CDR1 is DFQATT and CDR2 SNEGSKA (reference sequence). The CDR3 here is CSALDPGHLNTEAFF. For the CDR3, the DNA is TGCAGTGCTCTCGACCCGGGACACCTGAACACTGAAGCTTTCTTT.

This clonotype has only a few counts. The chain is built from TRBV6-5 and TRBJ1-1; 8 positions match TRBD1. Losses at the gene ends were 2 bases for V and 5 bases for J; bases not matched to a gene: 10. There are 16 residues in the CDR3. CDR1 and CDR2 from the germline V gene are MNHEY and SVGAGI. The CDR3 DNA reads as TGTGCCAGCAGTTACCAGGGGGCAGGGAGAAGGACTGAAGCTTTCTTT. Protein sequence: CASSYQGAGRRTEAFF.

This clonotype was found a few times. The V gene is TRBV11-2, the J gene TRBJ2-1; D call uncertain. This CDR3 comprises 14 residues. From germline, CDR1 is SGHAT and CDR2 FQNNGV. The ends were cut back, 5 bases at V and 9 bases at J, with 17 bases in the middle. The DNA of the CDR3 is TGTGCCAGCAGCATCCTGCCCATAGGTGCTGAGCAGTTCTTC. It specifies CASSILPIGAEQFF.

This clonotype was picked up many times. The rearrangement joins TRBV24-1 to TRBJ2-3, with D uncertain. This CDR3 region has 15 residues. Germline CDR1 is KGHDR and CDR2 is SFDVKD. Trimming took 1 base from V and 8 from J, leaving 15 bases between them. CDR3 nucleotides: TGTGCCACCAGTGATTTTGGCGCGCGCGCAGGTACGCAGTATTTT. Translation: CATSDFGARAGTQYF.

This clonotype was observed at least ten times. V is TRBV18 and J is TRBJ1-1, with a tentative D call TRBD1 (5 bases). Trimming pared 3 bases from V and 4 bases from J, leaving 12 bases between. The CDR3 consists of 14 residues. The germline V gene encodes CDR1 KGHSH and CDR2 LQKENI. The CDR3 loop is CASSPDSVATEAFF. CDR3 bases: TGTGCCAGCTCACCCGACAGTGTGGCCACTGAAGCTTTCTTT.

The chain carries TRBV6-5 and TRBJ1-4; TRBD1 matches 8 bases. Trimming cost V 6 bases and J 3 bases; bases outside gene matches: 0. This CDR3 has 13 residues. Germline loops: CDR1 MNHEY, CDR2 SVGAGI. CDR3 in amino acids: CASSRGPNEKLFF. In DNA form, the CDR3 reads TGTGCCAGCAGCAGGGGGCCTAATGAAAAACTGTTTTTT.

This clonotype has just a few counts. The V call is TRBV7-9, the J call TRBJ2-3; perhaps TRBD1 as D (5 bases). This CDR3 has 18 residues. With 0 bases removed from V and 3 bases from J, the gap between germline ends came to 19 bases. CDR1 is SEHNR and CDR2 is FQNEAQ in the germline V gene (reference sequence). CDR3 sequence (DNA): TGTGCCAGCAGCTTAGCGCCCCTCGGGCGCAGGGCGACAGATACGCAGTATTTT. As protein: CASSLAPLGRRATDTQYF.

The J gene is TRBJ2-7, the V gene TRBV15; tentatively, D is TRBD1 (5 bases). V was clipped by 1 base and J by 2 bases, with 6 bases between them. The CDR3 is made up of 13 amino acids. Germline V gives CDR1 LNHNV, CDR2 YYDKDF (reference sequence). CDR3 residues: CATSRADTYEQYF. In nucleotides, the CDR3 is TGTGCCACCAGCAGAGCGGACACCTACGAGCAGTACTTC.

This clonotype has a handful of counts. The chain joins TRBV6-6 to TRBJ2-7; 7 bases are shared with TRBD1. CDR3 length: 11 amino acids. Germline CDR1 and CDR2: MNHNY and SVGAGI (reference sequence). The junction had 6 bases not matched to a gene; V was cut back by 8 bases and J by 8 bases. CDR3 loop: CASRTGVKQYF. The DNA for the CDR3 is TGTGCCAGCCGAACAGGGGTCAAGCAGTACTTC.

This clonotype has ten or more counts. The V and J genes are TRBV19 and TRBJ2-7; 11 bases match TRBD1. This CDR3 is built from 14 residues. The V gene's germline CDR1 is LNHDA and CDR2 SQIVND (reference sequence). With V trimmed by 3 bases and J by 8 bases, 6 bases remained unmatched. As DNA, the CDR3 is TGTGCCAGTAGTATCGGGACAGGGGGAATGAAGCAGTACTTC. Amino acid sequence: CASSIGTGGMKQYF. The entire variable domain, with the rest obtained from reference TRBV19 and TRBJ2-7, is as follows: DGGITQSPKYLFRKEGQNVTLSCEQNLNHDAMYWYRQDPGQGLRLIYYSQIVNDFQKGDIAEGYSVSREKKESFPLTVTSAQKNPTAFYLCASSIGTGGMKQYFGPGTRLTVT.

The V gene is TRBV7-9, the J gene TRBJ2-7, with D perhaps assigned TRBD1 or TRBD2 (6 bases each). The CDR3 runs to 16 residues. Germline V lookup: CDR1 SEHNR, CDR2 FQNEAQ (reference sequence). V gave up 4 bases and J gave up 3 bases, with 19 bases separating them. CDR3 protein: CASSSNSGARGYEQYF. The CDR3 DNA is TGTGCCAGCAGCTCCAATTCGGGGGCGCGGGGCTACGAGCAGTACTTC.

V usage is TRBV12-5 and J usage is TRBJ1-5, with D hard to call. CDR1 and CDR2 (germline): LGHNT, FRNRAP. The CDR3 contains 10 residues. The chain's CDR3 is CPQGNQPQHF. CDR3 sequence (DNA): TGTCCGCAGGGCAATCAGCCCCAGCATTTT. The full variable domain, in which reference TRBV12-5 and TRBJ1-5 provide the parts outside the CDR3, is DARVTQTPRHKVTEMGQEVTMRCQPILGHNTVFWYRQTMMQGLELLAYFRNRAPLDDSGMPKDRFSAEMPDATLATLKIQPSEPRDSAVYFCPQGNQPQHFGDGTRLSIL.

A single count supports this clonotype. This sequence joins TRBV24-1 and TRBJ2-1, with TRBD1 matching 10 bases. CDR1 is KGHDR and CDR2 is SFDVKD in the germline V gene. J lost 6 bases, V lost 6 bases, and 10 bases had no gene match. The CDR3 covers 16 residues. The CDR3 coding sequence is TGTGCCACCAGTTCCTCTCCGGGACAGGGGCCCAATGAGCAGTTCTTC. Translated: CATSSSPGQGPNEQFF.

The chain uses TRBV29-1 and TRBJ1-1; TRBD1 agrees at 10 bases. Looked up from germline, CDR1 is SQVTM and CDR2 is ANQGSEA. V was pared by 5 bases and J by 4 bases, with 4 bases of the junction left unmatched. The CDR3 covers 13 residues. The CDR3 DNA reads TGCAGCGTTTACGGACAGGGGGGCACTGAAGCTTTCTTT. Translated, it gives CSVYGQGGTEAFF.

This clonotype was counted between two and nine times. The rearrangement uses TRBV5-1 and TRBJ1-4; the D gene is possibly TRBD1 (6 bases). This CDR3 spans 15 amino acids. Trimming cost V 4 bases and J 5 bases, with 15 bases left between them. Germline values: CDR1 SGHRS, CDR2 YFSETQ. The CDR3 DNA reads TGCGCCAGCAGCCCTTGGACAGATTCAAATGAAAAACTGTTTTTT. Its protein is CASSPWTDSNEKLFF.

This clonotype came up a few times. This rearrangement joins TRBV21-1 to TRBJ2-3; no check of the table's D call, TRBD2, against the DNA was made. TRBV21-1 counts as a pseudogene. This CDR3 comprises 16 residues. The CDR3 region is CASSNGTAGCEDTQYF. DNA of the CDR3: TGTGCCAGCAGCAACGGAACGGCGGGATGTGAAGATACGCAGTATTTT.

V usage is TRBV4-3 and J usage is TRBJ1-2; D is ambiguous. The CDR3 runs 14 residues. Germline V lookup: CDR1 LGHNA, CDR2 YSLEER. V lost 4 bases to trimming and J lost 4 bases, with 13 bases between them. For the CDR3, the DNA is TGCGCCAGCAGCCCCCGCGGAGGGATCTATGGCTACACCTTC. The encoded protein is CASSPRGGIYGYTF.

The V gene is TRBV18, the J gene TRBJ1-1; 7 bases align to TRBD1. V was clipped by 1 base and J by 4 bases; unmatched bases: 3. The CDR3 extends over 14 amino acids. The germline V gene encodes CDR1 KGHSH and CDR2 LQKENI. DNA for the CDR3: TGTGCCAGCTCACCACAGGGGGCGATCACTGAAGCTTTCTTT. Translated: CASSPQGAITEAFF.

In this sample, this clonotype turned up many times. The chain recombines TRBV7-3 with TRBJ2-1; 10 positions match TRBD1. V shed 5 bases, J shed 10 bases, and the junction held 8 bases outside the gene matches. Germline values: CDR1 SGHTA, CDR2 FQGTGA. The CDR3 extends over 14 amino acids. The CDR3 region is CASSPGTGAAEQFF. CDR3 DNA sequence: TGTGCCAGCAGCCCTGGGACAGGGGCGGCGGAGCAGTTCTTC.

The genes are TRBV19 and TRBJ1-4; D gene uncertain. V lost 3 bases and J 10 bases, leaving 15 bases between the germline ends. The CDR3 has 14 amino acids. The germline V gene has CDR1 LNHDA and CDR2 SQIVND (reference sequence). The CDR3 region is CASSMRMEAGKLFF. DNA of the CDR3: TGTGCCAGTAGTATGAGGATGGAGGCGGGAAAACTGTTTTTT.

V gene TRBV19 combines with J gene TRBJ2-1; D unresolved. The V and J ends lost 3 bases and 6 bases respectively, with 9 bases between them. The CDR3 consists of 13 residues. Per the germline V gene, CDR1 is LNHDA and CDR2 is SQIVND (reference sequence). CDR3 residues: CASSISRTNEQFF. In nucleotides, the CDR3 is TGTGCCAGTAGTATTAGCCGAACCAATGAGCAGTTCTTC. Full variable domain (rest looked up from reference TRBV19 and TRBJ2-1): DGGITQSPKYLFRKEGQNVTLSCEQNLNHDAMYWYRQDPGQGLRLIYYSQIVNDFQKGDIAEGYSVSREKKESFPLTVTSAQKNPTAFYLCASSISRTNEQFFGPGTRLTVL.

This clonotype was recorded a few times. The J gene is TRBJ1-2, the V gene TRBV12-3 or TRBV12-4; D unclear. This CDR3 region has 16 residues. V lost 8 bases, J lost 4 bases, and 23 bases lay in between. The DNA of the CDR3 is TGTGCCAGCTACCCCACCTTGCGCGGATCCCGCTATGGCTACACCTTC. Translating gives CASYPTLRGSRYGYTF.

This clonotype was seen a few times. The rearrangement links TRBV29-1 to TRBJ2-5; D unclear. CDR1 and CDR2 from the germline V gene are SQVTM and ANQGSEA. This CDR3 spans 14 amino acids. V shed 5 bases and J shed 2 bases, with 15 bases lying between them. The CDR3 sequence: CSVLSSTQQETQYF. For the CDR3, the DNA is TGCAGCGTTCTGAGCAGCACTCAACAAGAGACCCAGTACTTC.

CDR3: CASSPRPGDTQYF. The CDR3, as DNA: TGTGCCAGCAGCCCCCGACCTGGGGATACGCAGTATTTT. This chain joins TRBV7-3 and TRBJ2-3; D unclear. Germline loops: CDR1 SGHTA, CDR2 FQGTGA. The CDR3 is made up of 13 amino acids. The V gene lost 5 bases and the J gene lost 6 bases, with 12 bases spanning the gap.

This chain links TRBV5-1 with TRBJ1-6, with TRBD1 matching over 7 bases. In germline, CDR1 is SGHRS, CDR2 YFSETQ. V gave up 4 bases and J gave up 8 bases; unmatched junction bases: 6. The CDR3 is made up of 14 amino acids. The CDR3 region is CASSQDRDHSPLHF. The CDR3 nucleotides are TGCGCCAGCAGCCAAGACAGGGATCATTCACCCCTCCACTTT.

The CDR3: CASSPWAGGVKVYEQYF. CDR3 coding DNA: TGTGCCAGCAGCCCCTGGGCGGGAGGGGTCAAGGTGTACGAGCAGTACTTC. The V gene is TRBV7-2, the J gene TRBJ2-7, with 9 positions matching TRBD2. Trimming cost V 5 bases and J 4 bases; bases outside gene matches: 15. Germline CDR1 and CDR2: SGHTA and FQGNSA. CDR3 length: 17 residues.

The chain joins TRBV10-3 to TRBJ2-1; weak D call: TRBD2 (6 bases). The CDR3 has 14 residues. Germline loops: CDR1 ENHRY, CDR2 SYGVKD. Trimming removed 0 bases at V and 9 bases at J, with 12 bases between. The CDR3 region has the DNA TGTGCCATCAGTGAGTCGGAGGGTAGCGGTGAGCAGTTCTTC. Protein sequence: CAISESEGSGEQFF.